This is a list of T cell receptor beta chains from one sample in a study of shared clonotypes between healthy human individuals. Clones were read by immunoSEQ multiplex PCR, and TCRdb kept only the in-frame ones, dropping some. This repertoire shows more than 1,200,000 clones, approximately 98.5% found once; its top ten account for under 0.45%. Input material: naive CD4+ T cells sorted from blood. These receptors originate from a man under 40 in good health. Each CDR3 is given with its conserved first and last residue. The D gene is left open where the match is weak.

TRBV2	TRBJ2-7	.	CASSWEGTLAGEQYF	TGTGCCAGCAGCTGGGAAGGGACCCTTGCGGGTGAGCAGTACTTC
TRBV18	TRBJ2-7	TRBD1	CASSSTIDPGTGSSYEQYF	TGTGCCAGCTCATCAACAATCGACCCCGGGACAGGGTCCTCCTACGAGCAGTACTTC
TRBV25-1	TRBJ2-7	.	CASSEFWTEQYF	TGTGCCAGCAGTGAATTTTGGACTGAGCAGTACTTC
TRBV6-6	TRBJ1-1	.	CASSYAGKDTEAFF	TGTGCCAGCAGTTACGCAGGGAAGGACACTGAAGCTTTCTTT
TRBV2	TRBJ2-5	TRBD2	CASNKLAGGFQETQYF	TGTGCCAGCAATAAACTAGCGGGAGGGTTTCAGGAGACCCAGTACTTC
TRBV6-6	TRBJ1-2	TRBD1	CASSATVSQGQYGYTF	TGTGCCAGCAGTGCGACCGTCTCACAGGGGCAATATGGCTACACCTTC
TRBV10-3	TRBJ1-3	.	CAISPGLGNTIYF	TGTGCCATCAGTCCAGGGTTGGGAAACACCATATATTTT
TRBV15	TRBJ1-1	.	CASQGFGTEAFF	TGTGCCAGTCAGGGCTTCGGCACTGAAGCTTTCTTT
TRBV28	TRBJ1-5	.	CASGSQVNQPQHF	TGTGCCAGCGGGAGTCAAGTGAATCAGCCCCAGCATTTT
TRBV7-9	TRBJ1-2	.	CASSLLEGSYTF	TGTGCCAGCAGCTTATTGGAGGGGAGCTACACCTTC
TRBV4-1	TRBJ2-1	.	CASSQPPGYTNEQFF	TGCGCCAGCAGCCAACCTCCGGGGTACACCAATGAGCAGTTCTTC
TRBV5-5	TRBJ2-1	TRBD1	CASSPYGTANNEQFF	TGTGCCAGCAGCCCCTACGGGACAGCTAACAATGAGCAGTTCTTC
TRBV5-4	TRBJ2-7	TRBD2	CASSLPIAGVTYEQYF	TGTGCCAGCAGCTTGCCAATTGCGGGGGTTACCTACGAGCAGTACTTC
TRBV7-2	TRBJ2-5	TRBD1	CASSLGTASETQYF	TGTGCCAGCAGCTTGGGGACAGCTTCAGAGACCCAGTACTTC
TRBV5-4	TRBJ1-2	TRBD1	CASSLFFTGGAGGYTF	TGTGCCAGCAGCTTGTTTTTCACAGGGGGAGCCGGGGGCTACACCTTC
TRBV6-1	TRBJ2-7	TRBD2	CASSVGSGRVYEQYF	TGTGCCAGCAGTGTGGGTAGCGGGAGGGTCTACGAGCAGTACTTC
TRBV28	TRBJ1-5	.	CASTSLWDQRPQHF	TGTGCCAGCACTTCTCTGTGGGACCAACGGCCCCAGCATTTT
TRBV6-5	TRBJ1-1	TRBD1	CASSSGQGGTEAFF	TGTGCCAGCAGTTCCGGACAGGGGGGGACTGAAGCTTTCTTT
TRBV19	TRBJ2-7	TRBD1	CASSMTGGRYEQYF	TGTGCCAGTAGTATGACAGGGGGTAGGTACGAGCAGTACTTC
TRBV19	TRBJ2-7	.	CASSSTRAGSTEQYF	TGTGCCAGTAGTTCCACTAGGGCGGGTTCTACTGAGCAGTACTTC
TRBV5-1	TRBJ2-1	.	CASRAGQINNEQFF	TGCGCCAGCAGGGCGGGACAGATAAACAATGAGCAGTTCTTC
TRBV5-1	TRBJ2-1	TRBD2	CASSLAPSGRAGDEQFF	TGCGCCAGCAGCTTGGCTCCTAGCGGGAGGGCCGGGGATGAGCAGTTCTTC
TRBV4-1	TRBJ2-3	.	CASSQGDGPSGTDTQYF	TGCGCCAGCAGCCAAGGGGACGGCCCTAGCGGCACAGATACGCAGTATTTT